This TCR beta chain was identified in a study of blood T cell repertoires in COVID-19. Study at large: Samples representing acute and convalescent COVID-19 were sourced from the United States, Italy and Spain. Sources were T cells, B-cell-depleted T cells, or PBMCs; the material itself was cDNA or gDNA.

Study processing details: Reference gene primers were amplified, and this amplification served to estimate nucleated cell counts. Measured with immunoSEQ multiplex PCR; TCRdb has only the in-frame clones, and not every one. The DNA was the basis for D and trimming; V, J and clone size are from that table. Here the sample spans about 50,000 clones, 90% being singletons. This CDR3 spans 15 amino acids. The germline CDR1 and CDR2 sequences are SGHNT and YENEEA. V trimming: 1 base; J trimming: 4 bases; junction bases outside the gene matches: 5. This sequence originates from a woman older than 75 with acute or convalescent COVID-19. This chain uses TRBV11-3 with TRBJ2-7; 9 bases agree with TRBD2. The source material was peripheral blood. CDR3 sequence reads: CASSLAVAGGYEQYF. DNA for the CDR3: TGTGCCAGCAGCTTAGCGGTCGCGGGAGGGTACGAGCAGTACTTC. The full variable domain, its missing parts supplied by reference TRBV11-3 and TRBJ2-7, is EAGVVQSPRYKIIEKKQPVAFWCNPISGHNTLYWYLQNLGQGPELLIRYENEEAVDDSQLPKDRFSAERLKGVDSTLKIQPAELGDSAVYLCASSLAVAGGYEQYFGPGTRLTVT.